This passage covers 32 T cell receptor beta chains from one sample sequenced in a study of T cell clonality in common variable immunodeficiency. Using immunoSEQ multiplex PCR, the repertoire was profiled, and TCRdb retains in-frame clones only, with some absent. The table records over 40,000 clones without singletons, the ten largest covering about 6%. The specimen was peripheral blood mononuclear cells. All receptors come from a person between 18 and 69 years old in good health.

This clone has more than one count but fewer than ten. With the read ending 3 residues before the CDR3 end, the germline J gene is used to fill in that end. V is TRBV11-2 and J is TRBJ1-1; no firm D call. V lost 5 bases, J lost 1 base, and 11 bases lay in between. The CDR3 totals 14 residues. Germline assignment: CDR1 SGHAT and CDR2 FQNNGV. The part of the CDR3 DNA that was read is TGTGCCAGCAGCCCAGGAGGTCAGAACACTGAA. Its protein is CASSPGGQNTE. The whole CDR3 protein is CASSPGGQNTEAFF.

There are many counts of this clone. The read stops 3 residues short of the end of the CDR3; the missing end is completed from the germline J gene. V is TRBV19 and J is TRBJ1-5, with a tentative D call TRBD1 (6 bases). The germline V and J ends were trimmed by 5 bases and 3 bases, with 11 bases remaining between them. The CDR3 totals 14 residues. Per germline, CDR1 LNHDA and CDR2 SQIVND (reference sequence). The DNA read from the CDR3 is TGTGCCAGTAGTGTAGGACAGCTCAATCAGCCC. Translating gives CASSVGQLNQP. The full CDR3 is CASSVGQLNQPQHF.

This clone was found many times. The CDR3 end falls 3 residues outside the read, so it is completed with the germline J gene. The V and J genes are TRBV6-2 or TRBV6-3 and TRBJ2-7; TRBD1 matches 8 bases. Germline V gene lookup returns CDR1 MNHEY and CDR2 SVGEGT. The ends lost 5 bases at V and 5 bases at J; junction bases unmatched: 8. The CDR3 is 14 residues long. CDR3 loop: CASSQTGTGDEQYF. CDR3 DNA, as far as it was read: TGTGCCAGCAGTCAGACCGGGACAGGTGACGAG.

This clone was observed at least ten times. The CDR3 sequence is CASSYPLGGGNEETQYF. The CDR3 DNA, read in part, is TGTGCCAGCAGTTACCCCTTGGGAGGGGGTAACGAGGAGACC. The chain uses TRBV6-2 or TRBV6-3 and TRBJ2-5; a weak D match, TRBD2 (7 bases). The CDR3 is cut off 3 residues early in the read; its end comes from the germline J gene. The CDR3 length is 17 residues. Deletions cut 2 bases from V and 5 bases from J, with 21 bases between. Per the germline V gene, CDR1 is MNHEY and CDR2 is SVGEGT.

This clone was counted ten times or more. Its ends do not fully match the called genes, so a read error is possible. The read stops 3 residues short of the end of the CDR3; the missing end is completed from the germline J gene. The chain employs TRBV4-2 and TRBJ2-7; 12 nucleotides align to TRBD1. This CDR3 comprises 15 residues. Per germline, CDR1 LGHNA and CDR2 YNFKEQ. The CDR3 protein is CASSQGDRGLYEQYF. The CDR3 bases that were read are TGCGCCAGCAGCCAAGGGGACAGGGGGCTCTACGAG.

For this clone: The observed sequence ends 3 residues before the CDR3 terminus, with the missing tail filled in from the germline J gene. The chain carries TRBV5-1 and TRBJ2-3; TRBD2 is a possible D gene (6 bases). Germline CDR1 reads SGHRS; CDR2 reads YFSETQ. This CDR3 spans 15 amino acids. CDR3 residues: CASSLGPSAEETQYF. The DNA read from the CDR3 is TGCGCCAGCAGCTTGGGACCTAGCGCGGAGGAGACG. Drawing the rest from reference TRBV5-1 and TRBJ2-3, the complete variable domain is KAGVTQTPRYLIKTRGQQVTLSCSPISGHRSVSWYQQTPGQGLQFLFEYFSETQRNKGNFPGRFSGRQFSNSRSEMNVSTLELGDSALYLCASSLGPSAEETQYFGPGTRLTVL.

At least ten counts were recorded for this clone. The CDR3 end is not reached by the read, which stops 3 residues before it; the germline J gene fills it in. The chain joins TRBV6-4 to TRBJ2-2; a weak D match, TRBD1 (5 bases). Germline CDR1 reads MRHNA; CDR2 reads SNTAGT. The CDR3 is 14 residues long. This chain's CDR3 is CASSLRQKNEKLFF. The part of the CDR3 DNA that was read is TGTGCCAGCAGTCTTAGACAGAAAAATGAAAAG.

In this sample, this clone turned up many times. The junction and the germline gene differ at one end; a read error may be behind it. Partial CDR3 DNA: TGCGCCAGCAGCCAACGAACTAGCACAGATACG. It specifies CASSQRTSTDT. The full-length CDR3 reads as CASSQRTSTDTQYF. V usage is TRBV4-2 and J usage is TRBJ2-3; D remains ambiguous. The read gets to within 3 residues of the CDR3 end, and the germline J gene fills in the rest. Per germline, CDR1 LGHNA and CDR2 YNFKEQ. The CDR3 totals 14 residues.

This clone was seen ten or more times. The sequence runs out 3 residues before the end of the CDR3; the remainder is reconstructed from the germline J gene. This chain connects TRBV7-9 to TRBJ1-1; D uncertain. Trimming cost V 8 bases and J 4 bases, with 14 bases left between them. Per the germline V gene, CDR1 is SEHNR and CDR2 is FQNEAQ (reference sequence). The CDR3 extends over 13 amino acids. The CDR3 sequence is CASRGGGTTEAFF. The DNA read from the CDR3 is TGTGCCAGCCGAGGTGGCGGAACCACTGAA.

At least ten counts were recorded for this clone. The read terminates 3 residues ahead of where the CDR3 ends, so the germline J gene completes it. The V call is TRBV4-2, the J call TRBJ2-2, with D uncertain. CDR1 is LGHNA and CDR2 is YNFKEQ in the germline V gene. Trimming took off 3 bases at V and 5 bases at J, with 4 bases between the two ends. This CDR3 spans 12 amino acids. Incomplete CDR3 DNA: TGTGCCAGCAGCCACGGGACCGGGGAG. It encodes CASSHGTGE. The whole CDR3 sequence reads CASSHGTGELFF.

This clone was detected a few times. The read is 3 residues too short to cover the CDR3 end, so that end is filled in from the germline J gene. The chain uses TRBV2 and TRBJ2-2; 8 bases align to TRBD1. This CDR3 comprises 15 residues. In germline, CDR1 is SNHLY, CDR2 FYNNEI. The covered CDR3 bases are TGTGCCAGCAGACTGGACAGGGCAGCTAATGAAAAG. Its translation: CASRLDRAANEK. The whole CDR3 region reads CASRLDRAANEKLFF.

This clone was seen many times. Coverage ceases 3 residues before the CDR3 finishes, and the germline J gene fills in the end. The J gene is TRBJ1-1, the V gene TRBV15, with D possibly being TRBD1 (6 bases). The CDR3 runs 15 residues. The V and J ends lost 1 base and 0 bases respectively, with 9 bases between them. The V gene's germline CDR1 is LNHNV and CDR2 YYDKDF (reference sequence). The CDR3 DNA, read in part, is TGTGCCACCAGCAGAGCCGGACAGTTGAACACTGAA. This encodes CATSRAGQLNTE. Given in full, the CDR3 is CATSRAGQLNTEAFF.

At least ten counts were recorded for this clone. The CDR3 here is CASSRDRGNTEAFF. CDR3 DNA, as far as it was read: TGTGCCAGCAGCAGGGACAGGGGGAACACTGAA. This chain links TRBV5-6 with TRBJ1-1; TRBD1 matches 10 bases. The CDR3 extends 3 residues past the end of the read, so its final part is completed from the germline J gene. The J segment lost 1 base and the V segment lost 4 bases, leaving 1 base of the junction unmatched. The CDR3 loop spans 14 amino acids. Germline CDR1 is SGHDT and CDR2 is YYEEEE.

This clone was seen ten or more times. The CDR3 is cut off 3 residues early in the read; its end comes from the germline J gene. The J gene is TRBJ1-5, the V gene TRBV19; 9 bases fit TRBD1. The CDR3 extends over 15 amino acids. Trimming removed 5 bases from V and 9 bases from J; junction bases left unmatched: 11. CDR1 and CDR2 (germline): LNHDA, SQIVND (reference sequence). The CDR3 bases that were read are TGTGCCAGTAGTGCCGGGACAGGGCGAGTTGTGCCC. Its translation: CASSAGTGRVVP. The full CDR3 is CASSAGTGRVVPQHF.

This clone has at least ten counts. The sequenced CDR3 bases are TGTGCCAGCTCACCAACCCCATCGGTTTACGGC. This translates into CASSPTPSVYG. The whole CDR3 region reads CASSPTPSVYGYTF. V and J are TRBV18 and TRBJ1-2, with D unclear. The missing CDR3 end, 3 residues past where the read stops, is filled in from the germline J gene. Germline V lookup: CDR1 KGHSH, CDR2 LQKENI. The CDR3 is 14 residues long.

This clone has at least ten counts. The CDR3 end lies 3 residues beyond the end of the read and is filled in from the germline J gene. This chain uses TRBV20-1 with TRBJ2-3, with D tentatively TRBD1 (5 bases). With 1 base removed from V and 5 bases from J, the gap between germline ends came to 13 bases. The CDR3 loop spans 14 amino acids. CDR1 is DFQATT and CDR2 is SNEGSKA in the germline V gene (reference sequence). The part of the CDR3 DNA that was read is TGCAGTGCTAGAGCCTACTACCAGGGAGATACG. Encoded protein: CSARAYYQGDT. The CDR3 in its entirety is CSARAYYQGDTQYF.

This clone came up many times. The read halts 3 residues ahead of the CDR3 end, with the missing end drawn from the germline J gene. The chain couples TRBV6-1 to TRBJ2-7; D is perhaps TRBD1 (5 bases). The CDR3 spans 12 residues. The V gene lost 4 bases and the J gene lost 3 bases, with 7 bases spanning the gap. Germline lookup yields CDR1 MNHNS and CDR2 SASEGT. CDR3 bases read: TGTGCCAGCAGTGGGGGCAGCTACGAG. It translates to CASSGGSYE. The whole CDR3 protein is CASSGGSYEQYF.

This clone was recorded at least ten times. The CDR3 extends 3 residues past the end of the read, so its final part is completed from the germline J gene. The V and J genes are TRBV19 and TRBJ2-7; unclear D gene. This CDR3 is built from 13 residues. Germline V lookup: CDR1 LNHDA, CDR2 SQIVND (reference sequence). The ends were cut back, 3 bases at V and 0 bases at J, with 6 bases in the middle. Here the CDR3 reads CASSIQASYEQYF. The sequenced part of the CDR3 DNA is TGTGCCAGTAGTATCCAGGCCTCCTACGAG.

As to this clone: The read ends 3 residues early relative to the CDR3; the germline J gene fills the gap. The rearrangement links TRBV6-2 or TRBV6-3 to TRBJ1-2, with a weak D call TRBD1 (6 bases). This CDR3 is 15 amino acids long. From germline, CDR1 is MNHEY and CDR2 SVGEGT. CDR3 loop: CASRLSGGAYNDYTF. The covered CDR3 bases are TGTGCCAGCAGGCTTAGCGGGGGGGCCTACAATGAC.

This clone was counted ten times or more. The read stops 3 residues short of the end of the CDR3; the missing end is completed from the germline J gene. This chain uses TRBV29-1 with TRBJ2-7, with a tentative D call TRBD1 (6 bases). CDR3 length: 14 residues. Germline-derived CDR1 and CDR2 are SQVTM and ANQGSEA. Trimming took 1 base from V and 2 from J, leaving 12 bases between them. Here the CDR3 reads CSVEVAGVTYEQYF. The CDR3 DNA, read in part, is TGCAGCGTTGAAGTGGCAGGGGTAACCTACGAG.

This clone has a count of ten or more. Read data end 3 residues before the CDR3 end; the end is taken from the germline J gene. The rearrangement uses TRBV27 and TRBJ2-6, with D maybe TRBD2 (5 bases). The CDR3 extends over 15 amino acids. Germline lookup yields CDR1 MNHEY and CDR2 SMNVEV (reference sequence). V dropped 6 bases and J dropped 0 bases, with 9 bases sitting between them. The CDR3 spells CASSHGLSGANVLTF. The sequenced CDR3 bases are TGTGCCAGCAGCCACGGACTCTCTGGGGCCAACGTC.

This clone was observed at least ten times. Read coverage stops 3 residues before the CDR3 terminus; the germline J gene supplies the remainder. The chain has TRBV5-1 and TRBJ2-2; D not certain. This CDR3 comprises 12 residues. V gave up 3 bases and J gave up 8 bases, with 8 bases separating them. Germline loops: CDR1 SGHRS, CDR2 YFSETQ. CDR3 DNA (partial): TGCGCCAGCAGCTGGCTCCAGGGGGAG. It is translated as CASSWLQGE. In full, the CDR3 reads CASSWLQGELFF. The full variable domain, rest sourced from reference TRBV5-1 and TRBJ2-2, is KAGVTQTPRYLIKTRGQQVTLSCSPISGHRSVSWYQQTPGQGLQFLFEYFSETQRNKGNFPGRFSGRQFSNSRSEMNVSTLELGDSALYLCASSWLQGELFFGEGSRLTVL.

This clone was picked up many times. The read finishes 3 residues shy of the CDR3 end, and the germline J gene is used to complete it. The genes are TRBV5-5 and TRBJ1-1; D is perhaps TRBD1 (5 bases). Germline-derived CDR1 and CDR2 are SGHKS and YYEKEE (reference sequence). The CDR3 runs to 15 residues. Trimming took 2 bases from V and 4 from J, leaving 15 bases between them. The CDR3 bases that were read are TGTGCCAGCAGCTTCACAAGTGGGGGGGGCACTGAA. Translated, it gives CASSFTSGGGTE. The whole CDR3 is CASSFTSGGGTEAFF.

This clone occurred many times. The CDR3 goes on 3 residues after the read ends, and that part is filled in from the germline J gene. The rearrangement joins TRBV5-1 to TRBJ2-7; no reliable D call. There are 18 residues in the CDR3. Germline values: CDR1 SGHRS, CDR2 YFSETQ. V lost 0 bases, J lost 2 bases, and 21 bases lay in between. The CDR3 spells CASSLDSAGRPPTYEQYF. The CDR3 bases that were read are TGCGCCAGCAGCTTGGATTCCGCTGGCAGGCCCCCGACCTACGAG.

The sample holds many counts of this clone. The CDR3 is cut off 3 residues early in the read; its end comes from the germline J gene. The chain recombines TRBV5-6 with TRBJ2-1, with D possibly matching TRBD1 (5 bases). V lost 0 bases, J lost 4 bases, and 11 bases lay in between. Looked up from germline, CDR1 is SGHDT and CDR2 is YYEEEE. The CDR3 is made up of 15 amino acids. CDR3 amino acids: CASSLVGHSYNEQFF. The CDR3 bases that were read are TGTGCCAGCAGCTTGGTCGGACACTCTTACAATGAG.

This clone was seen ten or more times. The observed sequence ends 3 residues before the CDR3 terminus, with the missing tail filled in from the germline J gene. The V call is TRBV19, the J call TRBJ2-7; the D gene could be TRBD1 or TRBD2 (7 bases each). Germline-derived CDR1 and CDR2 are LNHDA and SQIVND (reference sequence). Trimming took 5 bases from V and 4 from J, leaving 15 bases between them. The CDR3 runs to 14 residues. The CDR3 spells CASSFDREGYEQYF. The CDR3 bases that were read are TGTGCCAGTAGTTTTGACAGGGAGGGGTACGAG.

This clone was recorded at least ten times. The read stops 3 residues short of the end of the CDR3; the missing end is completed from the germline J gene. The chain links TRBV5-1 to TRBJ2-1; TRBD2 aligns across 15 bases. Germline V lookup: CDR1 SGHRS, CDR2 YFSETQ. The CDR3 runs to 16 residues. V lost 4 bases to trimming and J lost 5 bases; unmatched junction nucleotides: 4. CDR3 DNA (partial): TGCGCCAGCAGCGGACTAGCGGGGGGGCAAAACAATGAG. This gives the protein CASSGLAGGQNNE. The whole CDR3 sequence is CASSGLAGGQNNEQFF.

This clone has ten or more counts. The missing CDR3 end, 3 residues past where the read stops, is filled in from the germline J gene. The V call is TRBV5-6, the J call TRBJ1-1; D is ambiguous. The CDR3 consists of 15 residues. Germline V gene lookup returns CDR1 SGHDT and CDR2 YYEEEE. V was cut by 2 bases and J by 0 bases, with 11 bases left in between. The CDR3 DNA, read in part, is TGTGCCAGCAGCTTAGGTAGCCTCATGAACACTGAA. Its translation: CASSLGSLMNTE. The full CDR3 reads CASSLGSLMNTEAFF. The entire variable domain, with the rest obtained from reference TRBV5-6 and TRBJ1-1, is as follows: DAGVTQSPTHLIKTRGQQVTLRCSPKSGHDTVSWYQQALGQGPQFIFQYYEEEERQRGNFPDRFSGHQFPNYSSELNVNALLLGDSALYLCASSLGSLMNTEAFFGQGTRLTVV.

This clone was seen repeatedly, ten times or more. The read gets to within 3 residues of the CDR3 end, and the germline J gene fills in the rest. J is TRBJ2-7 and V is TRBV6-2 or TRBV6-3; D uncertain. Germline values: CDR1 MNHEY, CDR2 SVGEGT. The CDR3 loop spans 15 amino acids. V dropped 2 bases and J dropped 0 bases, with 11 bases sitting between them. The CDR3 loop reads CASSYGARSSYEQYF. CDR3 DNA, as far as it was read: TGTGCCAGCAGTTACGGTGCCAGGAGCTCCTACGAG.

This clone was seen more than once but under ten times. Sequencing ends 3 residues short of the CDR3 end; the germline J gene provides the rest. The chain recombines TRBV30 with TRBJ1-1; no definite D call. The CDR3 totals 12 residues. CDR1 GTSNPN and CDR2 SVGIG come from the germline V gene (reference sequence). CDR3 in amino acids: CAWSGGAAAAFF. The part of the CDR3 DNA that was read is TGTGCCTGGAGTGGCGGTGCCGCGGCA.

This clone has at least ten counts. The read stops 3 residues short of the end of the CDR3; the missing end is completed from the germline J gene. The chain links TRBV7-2 to TRBJ2-2; 7 bases align to TRBD1. Trimming removed 5 bases from V and 1 base from J; junction bases left unmatched: 4. This CDR3 contains 15 residues. Per the germline V gene, CDR1 is SGHTA and CDR2 is FQGNSA. The CDR3 protein is CASSPDRLNTGELFF. The part of the CDR3 DNA that was read is TGTGCCAGCAGCCCGGACAGGCTGAACACCGGGGAG. Full variable domain (rest looked up from reference TRBV7-2 and TRBJ2-2): GAGVSQSPSNKVTEKGKDVELRCDPISGHTALYWYRQSLGQGLEFLIYFQGNSAPDKSGLPSDRFSAERTGGSVSTLTIQRTQQEDSAVYLCASSPDRLNTGELFFGEGSRLTVL.

For this clone: The read ends 3 residues early relative to the CDR3; the germline J gene fills the gap. The chain joins TRBV19 to TRBJ2-3; tentative D call: TRBD1 (6 bases). CDR1 is LNHDA and CDR2 is SQIVND in the germline V gene (reference sequence). This CDR3 has 14 amino acids. CDR3 sequence: CASSMGQGSQPQYF. CDR3 DNA, as far as it was read: TGTGCCAGTAGTATGGGGCAGGGGAGCCAGCCG.